This TCR beta chain emerged from a study of blood T cell repertoires in COVID-19. In the authors' workflow: Estimates of nucleated cell counts were drawn from the amplification of reference gene primers. Measured with immunoSEQ multiplex PCR; TCRdb has only the in-frame clones, and not every one. V and J calls and clone size come straight from that table; D and trimming were deduced from the DNA. This table holds more than 45,000 clones, just over 85% found once. V was trimmed by 2 bases and J by 3 bases, leaving 7 bases between them. The CDR3 length is 13 residues. Germline CDR1 and CDR2: SEHNR and FQNEAQ (reference sequence).

The source of this sequence is a woman older than 75 with COVID-19, enrolled during active disease. V and J are TRBV7-9 and TRBJ1-2; D not resolved. Source material: peripheral blood. This chain's CDR3 is CASSLFGDYGYTF. In DNA form, the CDR3 reads TGTGCCAGCAGCTTATTTGGAGACTATGGCTACACCTTC.